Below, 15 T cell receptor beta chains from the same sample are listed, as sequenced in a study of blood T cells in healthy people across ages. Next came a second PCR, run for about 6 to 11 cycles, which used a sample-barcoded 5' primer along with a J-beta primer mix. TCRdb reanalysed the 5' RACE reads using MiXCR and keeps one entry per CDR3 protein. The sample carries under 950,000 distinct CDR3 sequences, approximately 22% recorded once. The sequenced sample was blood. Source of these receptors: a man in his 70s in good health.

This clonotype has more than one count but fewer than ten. In DNA, the CDR3 is TGTGCCAGCAGCAGGGGACGGCTGAACACCGGGGAGCTGTTTTTT. This translates into CASSRGRLNTGELFF. V gene TRBV3-1 combines with J gene TRBJ2-2, with D possibly called TRBD1 or TRBD2 (5 bases each). The CDR3 sequence is 15 residues long. V lost 5 bases and J lost 1, with 11 bases in between. Germline V gives CDR1 LGHDT, CDR2 YNNKEL (reference sequence).

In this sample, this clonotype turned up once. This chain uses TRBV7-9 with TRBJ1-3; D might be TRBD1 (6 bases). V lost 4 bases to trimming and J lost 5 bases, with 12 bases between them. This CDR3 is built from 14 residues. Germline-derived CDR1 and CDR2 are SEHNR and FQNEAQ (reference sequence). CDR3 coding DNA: TGTGCCAGCAGCTCGTCCACAGGGAGAAACACCATATATTTT. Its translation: CASSSSTGRNTIYF.

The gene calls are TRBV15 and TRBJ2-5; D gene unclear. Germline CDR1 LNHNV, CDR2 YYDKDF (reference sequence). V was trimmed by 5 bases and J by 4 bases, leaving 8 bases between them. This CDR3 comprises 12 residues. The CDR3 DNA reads TGTGCCACCAGCCCAGAAGGAGAGACCCAGTACTTC. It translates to CATSPEGETQYF.

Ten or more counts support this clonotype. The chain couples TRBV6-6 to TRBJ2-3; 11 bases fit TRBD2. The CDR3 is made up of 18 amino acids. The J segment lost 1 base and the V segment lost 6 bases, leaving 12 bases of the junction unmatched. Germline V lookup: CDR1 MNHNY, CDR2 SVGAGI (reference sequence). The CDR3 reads CASRRTSGGTRGTDTQYF. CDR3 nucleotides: TGTGCCAGCAGACGCACTAGCGGGGGTACCCGTGGCACAGATACGCAGTATTTT.

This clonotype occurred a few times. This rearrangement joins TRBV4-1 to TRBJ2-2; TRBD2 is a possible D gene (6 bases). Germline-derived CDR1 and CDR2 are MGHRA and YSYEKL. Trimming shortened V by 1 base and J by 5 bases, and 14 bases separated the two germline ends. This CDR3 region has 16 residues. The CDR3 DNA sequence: TGCGCCAGCAGCCAAGGTCACGGGAGAGGTACCGGGGAGCTGTTTTTT. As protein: CASSQGHGRGTGELFF.

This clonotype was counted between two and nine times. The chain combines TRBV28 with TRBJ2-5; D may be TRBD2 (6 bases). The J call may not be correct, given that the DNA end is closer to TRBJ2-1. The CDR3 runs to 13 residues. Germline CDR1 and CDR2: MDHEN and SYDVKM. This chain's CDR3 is CATEGLRVDEQFF. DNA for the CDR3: TGTGCCACTGAGGGACTTCGGGTAGATGAGCAGTTCTTC.

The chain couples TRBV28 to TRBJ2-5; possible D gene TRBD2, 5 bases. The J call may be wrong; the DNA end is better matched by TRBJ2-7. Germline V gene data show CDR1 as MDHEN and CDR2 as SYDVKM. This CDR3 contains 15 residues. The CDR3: CASSLLGILGDEQYF. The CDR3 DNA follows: TGTGCCAGCAGTTTATTGGGGATACTAGGCGACGAGCAGTACTTC.

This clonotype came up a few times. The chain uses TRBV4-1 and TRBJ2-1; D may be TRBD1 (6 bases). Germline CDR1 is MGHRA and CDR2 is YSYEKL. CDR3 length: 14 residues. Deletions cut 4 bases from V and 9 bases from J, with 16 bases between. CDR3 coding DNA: TGCGCCAGCAGCCTCGAGGTAGCCAGGGGTGAGCAGTTCTTC. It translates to CASSLEVARGEQFF.

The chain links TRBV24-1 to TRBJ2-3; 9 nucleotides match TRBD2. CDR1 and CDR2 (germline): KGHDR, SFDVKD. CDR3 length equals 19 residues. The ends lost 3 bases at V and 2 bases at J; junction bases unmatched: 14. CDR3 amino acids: CATSDRRRGGRQFTDTQYF. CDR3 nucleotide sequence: TGTGCCACCAGTGATCGTCGGCGGGGGGGCCGGCAGTTCACAGATACGCAGTATTTT.

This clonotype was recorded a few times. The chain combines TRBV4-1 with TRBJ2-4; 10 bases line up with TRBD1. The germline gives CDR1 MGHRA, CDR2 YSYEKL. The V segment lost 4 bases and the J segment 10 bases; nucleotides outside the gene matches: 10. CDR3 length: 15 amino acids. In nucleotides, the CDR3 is TGCGCCAGCAGCCTGGGGGACAGGGGCTCGGTTATTCAGTACTTC. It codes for CASSLGDRGSVIQYF.

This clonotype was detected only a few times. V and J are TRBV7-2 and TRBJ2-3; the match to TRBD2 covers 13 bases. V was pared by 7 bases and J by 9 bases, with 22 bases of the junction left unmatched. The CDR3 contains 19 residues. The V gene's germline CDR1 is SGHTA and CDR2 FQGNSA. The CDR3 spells CASTSNFGAGLAGAETQYF. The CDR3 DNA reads TGTGCCAGCACCAGTAATTTCGGGGCAGGACTAGCGGGAGCTGAGACGCAGTATTTT.

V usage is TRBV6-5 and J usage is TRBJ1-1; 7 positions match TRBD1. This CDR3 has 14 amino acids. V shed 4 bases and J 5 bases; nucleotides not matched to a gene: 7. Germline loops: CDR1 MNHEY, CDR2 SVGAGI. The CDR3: CASSSWAGGTEAFF. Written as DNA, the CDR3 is TGTGCCAGCAGTTCCTGGGCAGGGGGGACTGAAGCTTTCTTT.

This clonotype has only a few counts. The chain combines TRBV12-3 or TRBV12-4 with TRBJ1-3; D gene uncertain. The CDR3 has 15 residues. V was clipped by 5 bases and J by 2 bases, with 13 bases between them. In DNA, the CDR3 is TGTGCCAGCAGTCTACCAAAGTGGGCTGGAAACACCATATATTTT. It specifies CASSLPKWAGNTIYF.

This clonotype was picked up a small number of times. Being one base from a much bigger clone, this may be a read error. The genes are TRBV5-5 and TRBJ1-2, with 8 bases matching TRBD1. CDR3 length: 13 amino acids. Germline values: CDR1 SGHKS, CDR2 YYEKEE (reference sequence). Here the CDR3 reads CASSLRQGYGHTF. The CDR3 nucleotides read TGTGCCAGCAGCTTGAGACAGGGGTATGGCCACACCTTC.

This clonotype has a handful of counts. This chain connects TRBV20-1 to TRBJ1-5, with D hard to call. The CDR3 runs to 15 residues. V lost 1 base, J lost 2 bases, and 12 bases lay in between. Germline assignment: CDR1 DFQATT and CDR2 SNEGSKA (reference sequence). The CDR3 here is CSARGVVFGNQPQHF. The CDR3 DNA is TGCAGTGCTAGAGGGGTTGTTTTTGGCAATCAGCCCCAGCATTTT.